This entry describes one T cell receptor beta chain. Both 60 Vbeta primers and 13 Jbeta primers went into the PCR. Libraries were prepared by immunoSEQ multiplex PCR; TCRdb keeps only in-frame clonotypes and omits some of them. The data hold fewer than 200,000 clones, with less than 90% observed a single time. Trimming cost V 4 bases and J 13 bases; bases outside gene matches: 11. This CDR3 contains 13 residues. In germline, CDR1 is SGHAT, CDR2 FQNNGV. The sample comes from a study of cytomegalovirus exposure and HLA in healthy donors. The sequence was collected from a girl under two years old in good health and CMV-seronegative. The specimen was PBMCs. The chain is built from TRBV11-2 and TRBJ2-5; TRBD1 matches 8 bases. The CDR3 here is CASSYGDRWLGYF. CDR3 in DNA: TGTGCCAGCAGCTATGGGGACAGGTGGCTGGGGTACTTC.